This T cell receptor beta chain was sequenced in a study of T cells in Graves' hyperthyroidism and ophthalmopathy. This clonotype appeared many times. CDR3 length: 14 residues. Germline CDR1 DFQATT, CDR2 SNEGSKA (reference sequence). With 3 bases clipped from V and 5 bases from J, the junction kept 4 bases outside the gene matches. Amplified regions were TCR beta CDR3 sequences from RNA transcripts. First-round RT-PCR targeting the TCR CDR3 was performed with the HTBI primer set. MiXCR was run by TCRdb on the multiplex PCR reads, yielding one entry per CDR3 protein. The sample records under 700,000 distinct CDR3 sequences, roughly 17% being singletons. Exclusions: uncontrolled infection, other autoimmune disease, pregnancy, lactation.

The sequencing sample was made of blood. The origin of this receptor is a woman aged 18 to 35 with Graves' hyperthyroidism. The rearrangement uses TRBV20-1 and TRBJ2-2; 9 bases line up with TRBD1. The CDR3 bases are TGCAGTGCTAGTCGACAGGGGGGTACCGGGGAGCTGTTTTTT. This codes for CSASRQGGTGELFF.